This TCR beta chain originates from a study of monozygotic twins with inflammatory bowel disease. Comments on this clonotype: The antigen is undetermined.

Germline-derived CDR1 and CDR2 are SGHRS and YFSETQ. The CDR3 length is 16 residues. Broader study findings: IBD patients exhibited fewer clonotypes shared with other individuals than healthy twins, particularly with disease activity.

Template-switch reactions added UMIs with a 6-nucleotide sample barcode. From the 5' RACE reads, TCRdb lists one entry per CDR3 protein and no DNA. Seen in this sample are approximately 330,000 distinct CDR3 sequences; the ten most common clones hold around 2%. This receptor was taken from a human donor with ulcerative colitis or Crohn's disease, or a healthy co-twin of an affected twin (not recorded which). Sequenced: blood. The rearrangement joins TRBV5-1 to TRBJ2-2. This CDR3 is CASSLATQMNTGELFF.